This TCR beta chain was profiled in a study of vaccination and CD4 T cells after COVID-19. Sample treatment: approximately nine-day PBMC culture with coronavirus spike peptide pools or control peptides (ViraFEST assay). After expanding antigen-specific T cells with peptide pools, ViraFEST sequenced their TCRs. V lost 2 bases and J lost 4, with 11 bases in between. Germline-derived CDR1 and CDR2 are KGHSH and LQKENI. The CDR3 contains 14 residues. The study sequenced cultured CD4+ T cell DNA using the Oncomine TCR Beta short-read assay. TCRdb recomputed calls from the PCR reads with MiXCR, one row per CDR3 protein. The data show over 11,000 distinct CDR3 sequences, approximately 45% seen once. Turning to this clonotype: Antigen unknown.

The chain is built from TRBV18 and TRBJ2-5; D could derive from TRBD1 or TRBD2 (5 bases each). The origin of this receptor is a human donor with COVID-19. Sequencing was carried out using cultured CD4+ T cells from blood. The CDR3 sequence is CASSPKGGGETQYF. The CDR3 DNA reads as TGTGCCAGCTCACCAAAGGGTGGGGGAGAGACCCAGTACTTC. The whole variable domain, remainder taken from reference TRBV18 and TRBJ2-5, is NAGVMQNPRHLVRRRGQEARLRCSPMKGHSHVYWYRQLPEEGLKFMVYLQKENIIDESGMPKERFSAEFPKEGPSILRIQQVVRGDSAAYFCASSPKGGGETQYFGPGTRLLVL.